This T cell receptor beta chain originates from a study of molecular identifiers for immune sequencing clone quantification. One entry per CDR3 protein, called by TCRdb with MiXCR from the PCR reads. The top ten clones hold around 0.84% of a sample with around 480,000 distinct CDR3 sequences, 20% to 25% of them seen once. Study observations and caveats: Over 98% of effector molecules, but under 1% in naive cells, were held by clones with more than 20 RNA copies. Identical TCR molecules that share a barcode could lead to an underestimation of highly expanded clone sizes.

The CDR3 has 12 residues. The V gene's germline CDR1 is GTSNPN and CDR2 SVGIG (reference sequence). About this clonotype itself: What it recognizes is unknown. One junction end disagrees with the germline gene, perhaps due to a read error.

The TCR originated in a human donor in good health. Some libraries in this study had Jurkat cell RNA spiked in. The chain combines TRBV30 with TRBJ2-2, with a possible D match to TRBD2 (5 bases). Source material: naive CD8+ T cells from blood, with Jurkat cell RNA spiked in. Subset described: FACS-sorted CD8+CD4-CCR7+CD45RA+ naive T cells. DNA of the CDR3: TGTGCCTGGAGTACGGATACCGGGGAGCTGCTTTTC. This codes for CAWSTDTGELLF.